The rows below give T cell receptor beta chains drawn from one sample of a study of cytomegalovirus exposure and HLA in healthy donors. TCRdb's table, derived via immunoSEQ multiplex PCR, lists solely in-frame clones and lacks some. This sample has fewer than 200,000 clones; approximately 77% occur once, and the top ten carry around 1.5%. Specimen: PBMCs. The receptors originated from a male donor in good health and CMV-seronegative. CDR3s include the opening cysteine and the closing phenylalanine or tryptophan. The listing skips clone size in some rows; elsewhere it reads once, few, many or a size class.

clone size	V gene	J gene	CDR3 protein
-	TRBV7-2	TRBJ2-2	CASSSVRAGELFF
few	TRBV28	TRBJ2-5	CASSSGRAETQYF
few	TRBV25-1	TRBJ1-5	CASRRPTGQGAGQPQHF
-	TRBV7-9	TRBJ1-2	CASSVFSRTGAQGYTF
once	TRBV5-4	TRBJ2-2	CASSSGQGATGELFF
-	TRBV6-1	TRBJ1-2	CASFLTGGFGGYTF
-	TRBV9	-	CASSAEYYGEQYF
-	TRBV18	TRBJ1-2	CASSPAETYGYTF
-	TRBV29-1	TRBJ2-7	CSVEDPLTPTYEQYF
-	TRBV27	TRBJ2-3	CASSFLERGTDTQYF